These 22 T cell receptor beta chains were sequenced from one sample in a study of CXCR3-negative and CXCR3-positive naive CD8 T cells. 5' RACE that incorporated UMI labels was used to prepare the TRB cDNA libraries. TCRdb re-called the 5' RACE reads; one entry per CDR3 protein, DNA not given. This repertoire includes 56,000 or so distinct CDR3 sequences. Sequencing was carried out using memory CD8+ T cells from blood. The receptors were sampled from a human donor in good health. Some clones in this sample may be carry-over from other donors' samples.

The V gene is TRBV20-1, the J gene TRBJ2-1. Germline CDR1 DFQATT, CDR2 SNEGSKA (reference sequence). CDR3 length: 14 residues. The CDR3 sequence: CSASVDRSGHEQFF.

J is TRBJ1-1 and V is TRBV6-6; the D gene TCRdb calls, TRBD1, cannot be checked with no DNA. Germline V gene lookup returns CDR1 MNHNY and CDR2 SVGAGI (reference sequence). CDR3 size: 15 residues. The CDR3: CASSFGDPSRSEAFF.

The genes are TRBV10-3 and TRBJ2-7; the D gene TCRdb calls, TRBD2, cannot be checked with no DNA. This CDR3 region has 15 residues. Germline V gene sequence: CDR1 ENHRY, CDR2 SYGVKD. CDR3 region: CAISESGPRTYEQYF.

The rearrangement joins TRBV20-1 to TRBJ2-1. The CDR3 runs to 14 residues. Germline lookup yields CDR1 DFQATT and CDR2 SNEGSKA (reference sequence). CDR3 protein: CSVEDTVSYNEQFF.

The chain's CDR3 is CASSSGTGGVWETQYF. The chain carries TRBV9 and TRBJ2-5; TCRdb picks TRBD2, but there is no DNA to check that call. This CDR3 comprises 16 residues. Germline V gives CDR1 SGDLS, CDR2 YYNGEE.

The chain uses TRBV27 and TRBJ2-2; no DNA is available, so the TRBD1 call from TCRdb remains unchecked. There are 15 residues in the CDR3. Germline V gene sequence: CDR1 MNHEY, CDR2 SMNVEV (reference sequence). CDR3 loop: CASSSGGAFIGELFF.

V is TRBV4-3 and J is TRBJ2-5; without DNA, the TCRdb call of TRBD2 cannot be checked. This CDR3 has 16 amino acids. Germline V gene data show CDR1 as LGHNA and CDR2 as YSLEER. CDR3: CASSQIPSGGASTQYF.

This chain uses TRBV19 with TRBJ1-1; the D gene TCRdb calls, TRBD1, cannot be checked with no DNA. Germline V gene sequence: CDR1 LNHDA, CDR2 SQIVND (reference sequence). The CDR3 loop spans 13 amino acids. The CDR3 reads CASNTGGWTEAFF.

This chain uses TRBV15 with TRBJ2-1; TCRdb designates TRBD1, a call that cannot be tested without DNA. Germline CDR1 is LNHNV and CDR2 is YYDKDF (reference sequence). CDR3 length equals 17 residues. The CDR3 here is CATSNRVRGAAYNEQFF.

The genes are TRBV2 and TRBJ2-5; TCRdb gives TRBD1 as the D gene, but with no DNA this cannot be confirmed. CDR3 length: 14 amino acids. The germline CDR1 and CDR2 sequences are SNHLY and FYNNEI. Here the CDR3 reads CASRAGGSRETQYF.

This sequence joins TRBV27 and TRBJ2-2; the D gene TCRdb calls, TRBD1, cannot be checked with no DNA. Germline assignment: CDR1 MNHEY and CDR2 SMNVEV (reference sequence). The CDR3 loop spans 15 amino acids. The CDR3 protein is CASSSQGANTGELFF.

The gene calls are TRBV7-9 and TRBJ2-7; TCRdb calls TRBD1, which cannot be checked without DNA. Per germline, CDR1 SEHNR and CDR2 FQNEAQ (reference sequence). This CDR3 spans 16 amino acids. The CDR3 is CASSIMPGQGFHEQYF.

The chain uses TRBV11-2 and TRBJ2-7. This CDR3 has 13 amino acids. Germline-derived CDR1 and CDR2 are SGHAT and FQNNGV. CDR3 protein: CASEAGRFGEQYF.

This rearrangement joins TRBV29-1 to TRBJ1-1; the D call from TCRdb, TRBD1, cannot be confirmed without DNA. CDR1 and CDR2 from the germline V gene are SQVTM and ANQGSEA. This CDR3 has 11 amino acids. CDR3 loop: CSARTGTEAFF.

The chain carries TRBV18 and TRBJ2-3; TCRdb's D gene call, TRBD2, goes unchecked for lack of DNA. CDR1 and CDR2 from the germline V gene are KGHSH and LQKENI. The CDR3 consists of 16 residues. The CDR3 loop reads CASSPLAGGRTDTQYF.

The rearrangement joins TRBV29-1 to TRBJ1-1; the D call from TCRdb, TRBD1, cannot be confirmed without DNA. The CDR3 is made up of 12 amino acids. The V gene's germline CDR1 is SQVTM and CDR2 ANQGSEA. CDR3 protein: CSVPKAQGEAFF.

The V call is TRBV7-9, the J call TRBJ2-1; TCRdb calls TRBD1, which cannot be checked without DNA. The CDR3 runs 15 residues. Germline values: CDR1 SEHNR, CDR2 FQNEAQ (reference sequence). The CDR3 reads CASSHTGFSYNEQFF. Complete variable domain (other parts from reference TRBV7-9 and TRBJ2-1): DTGVSQNPRHKITKRGQNVTFRCDPISEHNRLYWYRQTLGQGPEFLTYFQNEAQLEKSRLLSDRFSAERPKGSFSTLEIQRTEQGDSAMYLCASSHTGFSYNEQFFGPGTRLTVL.

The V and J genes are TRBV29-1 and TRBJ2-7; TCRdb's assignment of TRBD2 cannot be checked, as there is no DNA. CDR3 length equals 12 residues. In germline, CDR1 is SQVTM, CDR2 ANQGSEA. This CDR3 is CSTTEGGDEQYF.

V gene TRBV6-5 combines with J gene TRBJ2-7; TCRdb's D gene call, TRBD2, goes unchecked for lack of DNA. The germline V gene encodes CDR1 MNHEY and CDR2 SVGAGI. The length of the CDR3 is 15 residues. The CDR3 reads CASRGLQSYSYEQYF.

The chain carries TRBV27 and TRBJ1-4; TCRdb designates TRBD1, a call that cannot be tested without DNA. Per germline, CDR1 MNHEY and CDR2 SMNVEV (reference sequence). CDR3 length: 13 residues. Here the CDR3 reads CATKQGTNEKLFF.

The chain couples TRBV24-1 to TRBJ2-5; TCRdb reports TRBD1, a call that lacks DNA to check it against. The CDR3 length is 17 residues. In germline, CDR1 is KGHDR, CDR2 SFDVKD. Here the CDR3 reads CATSDRTLTDSLETQYF.

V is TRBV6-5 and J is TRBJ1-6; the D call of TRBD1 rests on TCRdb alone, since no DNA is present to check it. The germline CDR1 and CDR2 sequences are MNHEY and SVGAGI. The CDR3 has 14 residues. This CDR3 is CASSLTGPPSPLHF.